This T cell receptor beta chain was sequenced for a study of blood T cell repertoires in COVID-19. Whole-study context: Researchers got acute and convalescent COVID-19 samples from the United States, Italy and Spain.

TCRdb's table, derived via immunoSEQ multiplex PCR, lists solely in-frame clones and lacks some. The sample has roughly 80,000 clones, approximately 80% seen once. In its sample, this clone was seen a few times. V dropped 5 bases and J dropped 0 bases, with 10 bases sitting between them. This CDR3 spans 15 amino acids. The germline gives CDR1 MNHEY, CDR2 SMNVEV (reference sequence). The rearrangement uses TRBV27 and TRBJ2-2; D uncertain. The sample consisted of peripheral blood. This TCR came from a human donor in a cohort sampled during active COVID-19. DNA for the CDR3: TGTGCCAGCAGTCCAACTGTGGCGAACACCGGGGAGCTGTTTTTT. It codes for CASSPTVANTGELFF.